A selection of T cell receptor beta chains follows, all from one sample in a study of CD8 T cells in ankylosing spondylitis. TCRdb reprocessed the 5' RACE reads with MiXCR, giving one entry per CDR3 protein. Of around 440,000 distinct CDR3 sequences listed, roughly a sixth are singletons. The specimen sequenced was blood, either unsorted or a sorted T cell fraction (not recorded which). These receptors all stem from a male donor with ankylosing spondylitis. The CDR3 runs from the conserved cysteine through the conserved F or W. A D gene is named only where the DNA matches it firmly. Clone size is not always given. Where it is, it says once, few, many or a class for expanded clones.

>TRBV20-1|-|-|TRBJ1-1
CSARTTGNTEAFF
TGCAGTGCTAGGACGACAGGGAACACTGAAGCTTTCTTT
>TRBV5-5|-|-|TRBJ2-7
CASSLTSPSSYEQYF
TGTGCCAGCAGCTTGACGAGTCCCTCATCGTACGAGCAGTACTTC
>TRBV9|-|few|TRBJ2-6
CASSPTAISGANVLTF
TGTGCCAGCAGCCCGACAGCGATCTCTGGGGCCAACGTCCTGACTTTC
>TRBV12-3/TRBV12-4|-|-|TRBJ1-6
CASTLWRWGSSYNSPLHF
TGTGCCAGCACCCTCTGGAGGTGGGGGAGCTCCTATAATTCACCCCTCCACTTT
>TRBV29-1|-|many|TRBJ2-7
CSVSGGQGYEQYF
TGCAGCGTATCGGGGGGCCAGGGCTACGAGCAGTACTTC
>TRBV28|TRBD1|-|TRBJ1-2
CASTRQGAIRGRNYGYTF
TGTGCCAGCACCCGACAGGGGGCGATTAGGGGACGTAACTATGGCTACACCTTC
>TRBV10-3|-|few|TRBJ1-1
CAISARNTEAFF
TGTGCCATCAGTGCTCGTAACACTGAAGCTTTCTTT
>TRBV15|-|-|TRBJ2-1
CATSREAVSEQFF
TGTGCCACCAGCAGAGAGGCAGTGAGTGAGCAGTTCTTC
>TRBV7-2|-|-|TRBJ2-3
CASSSPYRSTDTQYF
TGTGCCAGCAGCTCTCCTTATCGGTCCACAGATACGCAGTATTTT
>TRBV24-1|TRBD1|-|TRBJ2-7
CATSGGVGQGAGEQYF
TGTGCCACCAGTGGGGGAGTTGGACAGGGGGCTGGCGAGCAGTACTTC
>TRBV20-1|TRBD2|-|TRBJ2-3
CSATWTSGSTDTQYF
TGCAGTGCTACCTGGACTAGCGGGAGCACAGATACGCAGTATTTT
>TRBV12-3/TRBV12-4|-|many|TRBJ2-3
CASSPLRLTDTQYF
TGTGCCAGCAGTCCCCTACGTTTAACAGATACGCAGTATTTT
>TRBV9|TRBD2|-|TRBJ2-1
CASSVKTSGRSEQFF
TGTGCCAGCAGCGTAAAAACTAGCGGGAGGTCTGAGCAGTTCTTC
>TRBV10-3|-|few|TRBJ1-2
CAIGDITIRYGYTF
TGTGCCATTGGCGACATTACTATTCGCTATGGCTACACCTTC
>TRBV14|TRBD1|-|TRBJ2-1
CASSPGQGLNNEQFF
TGTGCCAGCAGCCCGGGACAGGGCCTTAACAATGAGCAGTTCTTC
>TRBV16|-|-|TRBJ1-5
CASSHGGAQPQHF
TGTGCCAGCAGCCATGGCGGTGCTCAGCCCCAGCATTTT
>TRBV5-1|TRBD2|many|TRBJ2-1
CASSALAGSYNEQFF
TGCGCCAGCAGCGCACTAGCGGGATCCTACAATGAGCAGTTCTTC
>TRBV5-1|TRBD1|few|TRBJ1-4
CASSPSGTGVEKLFF
TGCGCCAGCAGCCCGTCCGGGACAGGGGTCGAAAAACTGTTTTTT
>TRBV7-9|-|few|TRBJ1-4
CASSLMGYKDEKLFF
TGTGCCAGCAGCTTAATGGGGTATAAGGATGAAAAACTGTTTTTT
>TRBV5-1|-|-|TRBJ1-1
CASSLSRGGTEAFF
TGCGCCAGCAGCTTGAGCCGGGGGGGCACTGAAGCTTTCTTT
>TRBV12-3/TRBV12-4|TRBD2|-|TRBJ2-5
CASSLFSGSGETQYF
TGTGCCAGCAGTTTGTTCAGCGGGAGTGGAGAGACCCAGTACTTC
>TRBV7-9|TRBD1|-|TRBJ1-1
CASTLEQGRNTEAFF
TGTGCCAGCACCTTAGAACAGGGGAGGAACACTGAAGCTTTCTTT
>TRBV5-6|-|few|TRBJ1-1
CASSETTGVYTEAFF
TGTGCCAGCAGCGAAACGACAGGAGTTTACACTGAAGCTTTCTTT
>TRBV12-3/TRBV12-4|-|-|TRBJ2-7
CASSLEVTPNPHYEQYF
TGTGCCAGCAGTTTAGAGGTGACGCCAAACCCACATTACGAGCAGTACTTC
>TRBV5-1|-|many|TRBJ2-3
CASSLSGTNTDTQYF
TGCGCCAGCAGCTTGTCTGGCACTAACACAGATACGCAGTATTTT
>TRBV20-1|TRBD2|few|TRBJ2-3
CSARQLARRGTDTQYF
TGCAGTGCTAGACAACTAGCGAGGAGAGGCACAGATACGCAGTATTTT
>TRBV7-6|-|-|TRBJ2-1
CASSARDSHNEQFF
TGTGCCAGCAGCGCCCGGGACTCCCACAATGAGCAGTTCTTC
>TRBV15|-|few|TRBJ1-3
CATSRTISGNTIYF
TGTGCCACCAGTAGGACCATCTCTGGAAACACCATATATTTT
>TRBV12-3/TRBV12-4|-|-|TRBJ2-3
CASSFGPYTDTQYF
TGTGCCAGCAGTTTCGGGCCGTACACAGATACGCAGTATTTT
>TRBV20-1|-|-|TRBJ2-7
CSARNSLGAPYEQYF
TGCAGTGCTAGGAACTCGCTCGGTGCCCCCTACGAGCAGTACTTC